This TCR beta chain was captured in a study of blood T cell repertoires in COVID-19 (dated by TCRdb to the early 2020s). Notes on the research overall: Collaborator samples came from the United States, Italy and Spain and covered acute and convalescent phases of COVID-19. The prospective study material was composed of cDNA or gDNA derived from T cells, B-cell-depleted T cells, or PBMCs. Subjects who had been exposed to COVID-19, were actively infected with it, or had recovered from it provided the deeply sampled blood TCRbeta repertoires that made up the dataset. The repertoires were made available in a free public database intended to serve as a resource for research on the immune response to SARS-CoV-2. The samples were drawn from the first 160 participants of the ongoing ImmuneRACE study and from 1,254 subjects provided by 6 global collaborators. Nearly every sample came with metadata listing a de-identified subject ID, COVID-19 status, age in years and sex. HLA class I and class II types, where available, came from metadata supplied by the sample provider rather than from assay-based typing.

TCRbeta CDR3 regions were amplified from genomic DNA by means of the immunoSEQ Assay, a bias-controlled multiplex PCR. The original methods were these. Within the assay, amplification of reference gene primers was used to estimate how many nucleated cells each sample contained. To quantify the absolute abundance of each unique TCRbeta CDR3 rearrangement, sequence reads were collapsed and filtered. For each sample, productive Simpson clonality was calculated by taking the square root of Simpson's diversity index across productive rearrangements. TCRdb took this table from immuneACCESS and kept in-frame rearrangements with V and J called. Such tables lack part of the clones; where checked against another copy, unresolved V genes explain under half of the gap, and the rest is unexplained. The V and J calls and the clone size are those of that table, but D and trimming were determined from the DNA. The sample has hundreds of thousands of clones on record, about 83% of them singletons. Around 1.3% of the sample is in the top ten clones.

The CDR3 covers 11 residues, taking in both the cysteine and the phenylalanine. Of the read, only the CDR3 DNA is kept; its 33 bases are in frame from base 1. V is shortened by 8 bases, J by 4 bases, and the region joining them spans 9 bases. Reading the germline V gene gives CDR1 MNHEY and CDR2 SVGAGI. As concerns this clone: The antigen it recognizes is unknown. No much larger clone exists at a distance of one base, and base qualities are not known.

One collaborating source in Seattle enrolled patients while the patients were actively infected and followed the patients over time throughout the course of disease. Collaborating institutions collected whole blood in K2EDTA tubes following their own protocols. Collaborator samples were shipped for TCRbeta analysis as frozen whole blood, isolated PBMCs, or DNA extracted from either sample type. Broad study findings and their caveats: The amount of clinical and demographic metadata varied by source and participant and was provided uncurated.

The specimen sequenced was peripheral blood. In this chain, TRBV6-5 is recombined with TRBJ2-7, with the D segment identity uncertain. This receptor was taken from a woman aged 25 to 45 with COVID-19, enrolled during active disease. In nucleotides, the sequence is TGTGCCAGCTTTCAAATTTACGAGCAGTACTTC. It is translated as CASFQIYEQYF.